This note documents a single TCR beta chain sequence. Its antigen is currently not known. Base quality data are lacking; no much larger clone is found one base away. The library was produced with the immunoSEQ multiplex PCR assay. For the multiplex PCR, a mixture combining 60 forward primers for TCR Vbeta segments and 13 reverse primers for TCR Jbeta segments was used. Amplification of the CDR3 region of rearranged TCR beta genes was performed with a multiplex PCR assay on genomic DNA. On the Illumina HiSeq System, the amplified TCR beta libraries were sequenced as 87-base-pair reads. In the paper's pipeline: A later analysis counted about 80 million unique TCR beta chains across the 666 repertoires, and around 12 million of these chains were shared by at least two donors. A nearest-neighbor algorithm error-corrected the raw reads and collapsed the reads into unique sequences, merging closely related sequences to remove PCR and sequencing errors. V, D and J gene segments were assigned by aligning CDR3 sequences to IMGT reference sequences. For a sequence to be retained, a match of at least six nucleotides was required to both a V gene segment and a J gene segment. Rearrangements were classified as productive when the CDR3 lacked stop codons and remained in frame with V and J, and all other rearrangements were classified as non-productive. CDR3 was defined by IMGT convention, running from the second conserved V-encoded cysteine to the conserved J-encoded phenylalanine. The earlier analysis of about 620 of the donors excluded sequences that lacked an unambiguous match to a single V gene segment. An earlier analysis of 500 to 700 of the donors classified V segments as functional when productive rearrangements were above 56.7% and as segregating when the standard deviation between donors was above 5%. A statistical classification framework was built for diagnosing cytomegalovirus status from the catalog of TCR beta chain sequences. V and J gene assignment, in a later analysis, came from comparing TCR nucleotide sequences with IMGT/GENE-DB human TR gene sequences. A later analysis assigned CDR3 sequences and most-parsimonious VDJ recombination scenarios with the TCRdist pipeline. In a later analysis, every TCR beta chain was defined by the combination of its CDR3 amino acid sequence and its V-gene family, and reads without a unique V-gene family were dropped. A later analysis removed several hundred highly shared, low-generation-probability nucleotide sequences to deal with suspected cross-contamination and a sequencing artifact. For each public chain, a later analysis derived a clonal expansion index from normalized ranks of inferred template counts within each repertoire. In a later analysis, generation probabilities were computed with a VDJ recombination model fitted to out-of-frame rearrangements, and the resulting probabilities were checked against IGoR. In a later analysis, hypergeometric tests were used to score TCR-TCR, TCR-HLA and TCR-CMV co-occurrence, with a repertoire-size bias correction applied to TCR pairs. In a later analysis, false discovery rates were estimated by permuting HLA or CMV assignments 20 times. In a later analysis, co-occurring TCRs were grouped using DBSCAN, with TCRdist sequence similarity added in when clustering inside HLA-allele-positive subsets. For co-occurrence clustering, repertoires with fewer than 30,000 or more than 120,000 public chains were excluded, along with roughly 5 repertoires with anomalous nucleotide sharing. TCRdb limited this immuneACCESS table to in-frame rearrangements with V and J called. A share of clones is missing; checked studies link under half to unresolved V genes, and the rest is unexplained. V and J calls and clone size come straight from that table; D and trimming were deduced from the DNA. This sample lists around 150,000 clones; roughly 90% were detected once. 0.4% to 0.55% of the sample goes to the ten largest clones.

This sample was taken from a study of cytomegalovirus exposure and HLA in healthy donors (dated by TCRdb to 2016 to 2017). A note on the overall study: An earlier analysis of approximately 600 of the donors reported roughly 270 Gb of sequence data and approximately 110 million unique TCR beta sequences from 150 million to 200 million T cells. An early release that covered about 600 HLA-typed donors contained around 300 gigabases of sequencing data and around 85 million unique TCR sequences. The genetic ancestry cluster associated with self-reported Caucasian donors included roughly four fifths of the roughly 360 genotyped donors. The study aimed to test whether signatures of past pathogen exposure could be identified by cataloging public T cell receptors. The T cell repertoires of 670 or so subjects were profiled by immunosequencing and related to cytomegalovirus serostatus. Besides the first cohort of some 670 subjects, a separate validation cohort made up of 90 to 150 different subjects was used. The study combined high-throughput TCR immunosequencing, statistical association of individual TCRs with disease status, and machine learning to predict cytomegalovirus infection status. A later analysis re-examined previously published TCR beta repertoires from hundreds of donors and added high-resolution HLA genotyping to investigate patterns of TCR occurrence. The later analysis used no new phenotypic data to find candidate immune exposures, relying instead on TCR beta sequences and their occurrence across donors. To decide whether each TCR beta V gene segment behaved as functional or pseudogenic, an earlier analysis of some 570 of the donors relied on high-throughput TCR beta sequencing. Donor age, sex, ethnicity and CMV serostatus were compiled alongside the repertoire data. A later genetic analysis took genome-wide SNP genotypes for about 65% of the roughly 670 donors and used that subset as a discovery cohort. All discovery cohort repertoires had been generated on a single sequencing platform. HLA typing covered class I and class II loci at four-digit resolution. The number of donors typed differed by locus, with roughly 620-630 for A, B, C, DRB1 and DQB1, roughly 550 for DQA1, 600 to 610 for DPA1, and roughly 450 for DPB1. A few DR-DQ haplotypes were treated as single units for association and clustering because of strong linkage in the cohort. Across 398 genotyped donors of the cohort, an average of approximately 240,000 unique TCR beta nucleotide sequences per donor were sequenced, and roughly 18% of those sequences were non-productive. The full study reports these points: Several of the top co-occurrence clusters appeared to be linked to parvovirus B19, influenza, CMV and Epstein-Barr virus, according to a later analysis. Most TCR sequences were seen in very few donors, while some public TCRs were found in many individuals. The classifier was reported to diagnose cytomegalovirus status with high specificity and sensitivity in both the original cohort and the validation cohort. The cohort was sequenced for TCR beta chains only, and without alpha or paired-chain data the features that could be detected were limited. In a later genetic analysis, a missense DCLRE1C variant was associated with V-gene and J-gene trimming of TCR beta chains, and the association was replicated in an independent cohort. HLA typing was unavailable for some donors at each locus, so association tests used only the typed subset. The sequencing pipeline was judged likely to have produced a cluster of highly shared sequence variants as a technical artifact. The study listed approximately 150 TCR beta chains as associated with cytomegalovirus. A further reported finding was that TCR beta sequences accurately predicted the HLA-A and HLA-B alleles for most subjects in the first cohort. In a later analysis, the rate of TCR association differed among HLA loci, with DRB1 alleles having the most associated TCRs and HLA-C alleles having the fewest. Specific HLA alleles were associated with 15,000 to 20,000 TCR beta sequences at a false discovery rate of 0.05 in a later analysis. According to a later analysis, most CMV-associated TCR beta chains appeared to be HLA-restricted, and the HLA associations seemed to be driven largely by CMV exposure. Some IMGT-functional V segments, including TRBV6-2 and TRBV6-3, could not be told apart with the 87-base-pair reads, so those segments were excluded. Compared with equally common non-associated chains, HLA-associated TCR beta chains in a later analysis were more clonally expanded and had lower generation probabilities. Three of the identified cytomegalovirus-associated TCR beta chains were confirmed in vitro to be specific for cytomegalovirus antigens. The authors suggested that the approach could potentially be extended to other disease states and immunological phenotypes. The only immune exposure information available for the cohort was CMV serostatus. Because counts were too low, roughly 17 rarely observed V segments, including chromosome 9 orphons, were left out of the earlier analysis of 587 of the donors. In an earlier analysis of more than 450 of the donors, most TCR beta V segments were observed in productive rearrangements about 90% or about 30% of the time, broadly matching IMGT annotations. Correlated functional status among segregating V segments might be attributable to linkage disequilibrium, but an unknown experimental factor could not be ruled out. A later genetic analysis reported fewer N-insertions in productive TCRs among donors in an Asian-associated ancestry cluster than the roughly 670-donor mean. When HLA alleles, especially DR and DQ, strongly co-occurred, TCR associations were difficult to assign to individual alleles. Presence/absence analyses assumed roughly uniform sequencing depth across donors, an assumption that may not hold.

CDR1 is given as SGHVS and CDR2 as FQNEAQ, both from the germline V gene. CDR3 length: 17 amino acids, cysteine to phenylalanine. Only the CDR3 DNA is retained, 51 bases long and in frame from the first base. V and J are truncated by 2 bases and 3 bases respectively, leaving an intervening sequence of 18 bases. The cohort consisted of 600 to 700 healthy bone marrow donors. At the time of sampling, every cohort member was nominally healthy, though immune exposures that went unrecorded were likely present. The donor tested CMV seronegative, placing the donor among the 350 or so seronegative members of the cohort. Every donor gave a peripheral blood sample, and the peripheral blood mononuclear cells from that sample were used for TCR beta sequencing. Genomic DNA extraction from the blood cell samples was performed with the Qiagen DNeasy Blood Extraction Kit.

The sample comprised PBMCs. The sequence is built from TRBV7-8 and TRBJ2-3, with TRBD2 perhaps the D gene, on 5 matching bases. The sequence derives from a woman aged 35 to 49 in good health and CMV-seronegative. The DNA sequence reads TGTGCCAGCAGCTTAAAACGCCGGGGTACGAGAACAGATACGCAGTATTTT. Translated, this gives CASSLKRRGTRTDTQYF.